This TCR beta chain was captured in a study of blood T cell repertoires in COVID-19. Per the original data handling: Amplification with reference gene primers provided the estimates of nucleated cell counts. Sequenced by immunoSEQ multiplex PCR; TCRdb stores in-frame clones only, minus some. V, J and clone size are those of that table, while D and trimming were read from the DNA. The table includes almost 25,000 clones, 90% to 95% detected once. The sequence derives from a man aged 65-85 years with active COVID-19. The sequencing sample was made of peripheral blood.

The CDR3 loop reads CATSDPGQGATDTQYF. The CDR3 bases are TGTGCCACCAGTGATCCGGGACAGGGGGCCACAGATACGCAGTATTTT. This chain links TRBV24-1 with TRBJ2-3; 12 positions match TRBD1. The trim removed 3 bases at V and 2 bases at J, leaving 2 bases unmatched. Per the germline V gene, CDR1 is KGHDR and CDR2 is SFDVKD. There are 16 residues in the CDR3.